This T cell receptor (beta chain) comes out of a study of T cells of healthy individuals. Trimming left V 0 bases short and J 5 bases short, with 5 bases between. The CDR3 is 12 residues long. Germline V lookup: CDR1 SGDLS, CDR2 YYNGEE. TCRdb re-called the 5' RACE reads with MiXCR, one entry per CDR3 protein. The sample holds tens of thousands of distinct CDR3 sequences; 14% to 15% are singletons and the top ten take about 16%. This receptor was identified in a human donor in good health. This chain links TRBV9 with TRBJ1-1, with unresolved D. DNA for the CDR3: TGTGCCAGCAGCGTAGGCGGGACTGAAGCTTTCTTT. Its protein is CASSVGGTEAFF.